A single sample is the source of the 27 T cell receptor beta chains below, sequenced in a study of T-cell memory formation after mild COVID-19. MiXCR was run by TCRdb on the 5' RACE reads, yielding one entry per CDR3 protein. The sample has about 34,000 distinct CDR3 sequences; approximately 7.7% are singletons. The sample comprised PBMCs or a T cell subset sorted from them (not recorded which). Every receptor here comes from a man aged 18 to 29 who had mild COVID-19 (a few samples of this study predate the infection). Cell type and time point are not known.

There are many counts of this clonotype. The rearrangement joins TRBV5-1 to TRBJ1-6; no firm D call. V was pared by 6 bases and J by 14 bases, with 27 bases between. There are 16 residues in the CDR3. Germline loops: CDR1 SGHRS, CDR2 YFSETQ. The CDR3 spells CASTDLMDGGLVSLHF. CDR3 sequence (DNA): TGCGCCAGCACCGACCTTATGGACGGAGGATTAGTTTCCCTCCACTTT.

This clonotype occurred many times. The chain recombines TRBV20-1 with TRBJ1-6, with D possibly matching TRBD1 (6 bases). This CDR3 region has 13 residues. V was clipped by 0 bases and J by 6 bases, with 6 bases between them. Looked up from germline, CDR1 is DFQATT and CDR2 is SNEGSKA (reference sequence). CDR3 bases: TGCAGTGCTAGAGACAGGGGTAATTCACCCCTCCACTTT. As protein: CSARDRGNSPLHF.

This clonotype was recorded a few times. CDR3 loop: CASSRTGGEYGYTF. CDR3 bases: TGTGCCAGCAGCCGGACAGGGGGGGAGTATGGCTACACCTTC. The rearrangement uses TRBV7-2 and TRBJ1-2, with 10 bases lining up with TRBD1. CDR1 is SGHTA, CDR2 FQGNSA, per germline. V dropped 5 bases and J dropped 5; count of bases not matched to a gene: 5. This CDR3 contains 14 residues.

This clonotype was observed at least ten times. The V call is TRBV7-6, the J call TRBJ1-3; D gene unclear. The CDR3 is 16 amino acids. Germline CDR1 reads SGHVS; CDR2 reads FNYEAQ. Trimming removed 1 base from V and 2 bases from J, with 12 bases in between. As DNA, the CDR3 is TGTGCCAGCAGCTTAGTACCAGCCCCGGCTGGAAACACCATATATTTT. It encodes CASSLVPAPAGNTIYF.

Ten or more counts support this clonotype. The V gene is TRBV4-2, the J gene TRBJ2-1, with 7 bases fitting TRBD2. The CDR3 contains 16 residues. V shed 0 bases and J 6 bases; nucleotides not matched to a gene: 8. Germline-derived CDR1 and CDR2 are LGHNA and YNFKEQ. The CDR3 spells CASSQDADGGFNEQFF. In DNA, the CDR3 is TGTGCCAGCAGCCAAGATGCAGACGGGGGGTTCAATGAGCAGTTCTTC.

This clonotype appeared many times. The CDR3 nucleotides read TGTGCCAGCAGTCCTCAGGGGCAGGGGGAGACCCAGTACTTC. Amino acids: CASSPQGQGETQYF. The chain has TRBV27 and TRBJ2-5; D is perhaps TRBD1 (6 bases). CDR3 size: 14 residues. V lost 5 bases, J lost 5 bases, and 15 bases lay in between. Germline CDR1 reads MNHEY; CDR2 reads SMNVEV (reference sequence).

This sequence joins TRBV7-2 and TRBJ2-7, with D tentatively TRBD1 (6 bases). CDR1 is SGHTA, CDR2 FQGNSA, per germline. Trimming stripped 8 bases from V and 4 bases from J, with 18 bases between. There are 14 residues in the CDR3. CDR3 in amino acids: CASSIGTQQYEQYF. CDR3 DNA sequence: TGTGCCAGCTCCATCGGGACACAACAATACGAGCAGTACTTC.

The chain combines TRBV2 with TRBJ2-5; D is undetermined. V was cut by 2 bases and J by 5 bases, with 6 bases left in between. The CDR3 consists of 12 residues. Germline values: CDR1 SNHLY, CDR2 FYNNEI. CDR3 DNA sequence: TGTGCCAGCAGTGAATCTTGGGAGACCCAGTACTTC. Translation gives CASSESWETQYF.

A few counts support this clonotype. CDR3 amino acids: CASSFRLTMGNQPQHF. CDR3 DNA: TGTGCCAGCAGCTTTCGACTTACGATGGGCAATCAGCCCCAGCATTTT. This chain links TRBV5-8 with TRBJ1-5; unclear D gene. V lost 2 bases and J 2 bases, leaving 14 bases between the germline ends. The germline gives CDR1 SGHTS, CDR2 YDEGEE. The CDR3 runs 16 residues.

This clonotype was counted ten times or more. The gene calls are TRBV4-3 and TRBJ1-6; the D gene is possibly TRBD1 (6 bases). The CDR3 is made up of 15 amino acids. Trimming removed 0 bases from V and 6 bases from J, with 9 bases in between. Per germline, CDR1 LGHNA and CDR2 YSLEER. The CDR3 reads CASSQDRGRNSPLHF. CDR3 DNA: TGCGCCAGCAGCCAAGACAGGGGTCGTAATTCACCCCTCCACTTT.

This clonotype has more than one count but fewer than ten. V is TRBV2 and J is TRBJ2-1, with 7 bases that match TRBD1. In germline, CDR1 is SNHLY, CDR2 FYNNEI. The CDR3 length is 14 residues. V trimming: 3 bases; J trimming: 9 bases; junction bases outside the gene matches: 8. In nucleotides, the CDR3 is TGTGCCAGCAGTGAGATGACAGGGTACGTTGAGCAGTTCTTC. As protein: CASSEMTGYVEQFF. Looking up the rest from reference TRBV2 and TRBJ2-1 gives the full variable domain: EPEVTQTPSHQVTQMGQEVILRCVPISNHLYFYWYRQILGQKVEFLVSFYNNEISEKSEIFDDQFSVERPDGSNFTLKIRSTKLEDSAMYFCASSEMTGYVEQFFGPGTRLTVL.

This clonotype was counted at least ten times. The chain employs TRBV7-3 and TRBJ2-2; D is tentatively TRBD1 or TRBD2 (6 bases each). Germline-derived CDR1 and CDR2 are SGHTA and FQGTGA. Trimming left V 5 bases short and J 1 base short, with 11 bases between. This CDR3 region has 15 residues. This chain's CDR3 is CASSQKGGNTGELFF. The CDR3 DNA sequence: TGTGCCAGCAGCCAGAAGGGGGGGAACACCGGGGAGCTGTTTTTT.

This clonotype was recorded only once. One base away lies a much larger clone, so this may be a sequencing read error. The chain couples TRBV14 to TRBJ1-5; perhaps TRBD1 as D (6 bases). V was cut by 4 bases and J by 5 bases, with 12 bases left in between. The CDR3 loop spans 14 amino acids. Germline V lookup: CDR1 SGHDN, CDR2 FVKESK. CDR3 amino acids: CASSPRGSYQPQHF. The CDR3 DNA follows: TGTGCCAGCAGCCCCAGGGGATCCTATCAGCCCCAGCATTTT.

A few counts support this clonotype. The chain couples TRBV4-1 to TRBJ1-1; D uncertain. With 1 base removed from V and 6 bases from J, the gap between germline ends came to 6 bases. CDR1 is MGHRA, CDR2 YSYEKL, per germline. The CDR3 is 12 residues long. CDR3 coding DNA: TGCGCCAGCAGCCAAGGAGGCCCTGAAGCTTTCTTT. This translates into CASSQGGPEAFF.

This clonotype has a count of ten or more. The chain uses TRBV20-1 and TRBJ2-1; TRBD2 matches at 10 bases. Germline V CDR1 and CDR2: DFQATT, SNEGSKA (reference sequence). J gave up 2 bases and V 0 bases, and 1 base lay outside the gene matches. The CDR3 runs to 15 residues. CDR3 in DNA: TGCAGTGCTAGAGAGCTAGCGGGGGCCTACAATGAGCAGTTCTTC. Encoded protein: CSARELAGAYNEQFF.

This clonotype was seen ten or more times. The CDR3 DNA reads as TGTGCCAGCAGCTTTCAAGCGGGACTAGGGAACACCGGGGAGCTGTTTTTT. Protein sequence: CASSFQAGLGNTGELFF. This chain joins TRBV7-3 and TRBJ2-2; 8 bases fit TRBD2. The germline gives CDR1 SGHTA, CDR2 FQGTGA. This CDR3 spans 17 amino acids. Trimming at V came to 3 bases and at J to 1 base, leaving 7 bases not matched to a gene.

The chain links TRBV2 to TRBJ2-2; 8 bases match TRBD2. The V and J ends lost 7 bases and 6 bases, in that order; junction bases with no gene match: 4. There are 13 residues in the CDR3. Germline V gene sequence: CDR1 SNHLY, CDR2 FYNNEI. For the CDR3, the DNA is TGTGCCAGCACCCCGCGGGGGGCCGGGGAGCTGTTTTTT. Protein sequence: CASTPRGAGELFF.

This chain joins TRBV20-1 and TRBJ2-1; D unresolved. The CDR3 spans 14 residues. V was trimmed by 1 base and J by 0 bases, leaving 7 bases between them. Germline lookup yields CDR1 DFQATT and CDR2 SNEGSKA (reference sequence). CDR3 sequence: CSARAGSSYNEQFF. CDR3 in DNA: TGCAGTGCTAGAGCGGGCTCCTCCTACAATGAGCAGTTCTTC.

This clonotype was observed many times. V is TRBV6-5 and J is TRBJ2-6; 13 bases map to TRBD2. V was clipped by 2 bases and J by 0 bases; unmatched bases: 4. CDR1 is MNHEY, CDR2 SVGAGI, per germline. This CDR3 is built from 19 residues. The CDR3 is CASSYTGLAGISGANVLTF. The DNA of the CDR3 is TGTGCCAGCAGTTACACGGGACTAGCGGGGATCTCTGGGGCCAACGTCCTGACTTTC.

This clonotype was seen ten or more times. The chain joins TRBV27 to TRBJ2-3, with D unresolved. The CDR3 is 15 amino acids. Germline loops: CDR1 MNHEY, CDR2 SMNVEV (reference sequence). The ends were cut back, 2 bases at V and 2 bases at J, with 11 bases in the middle. CDR3 protein: CASSLGSYPTDTQYF. CDR3 DNA: TGTGCCAGCAGTTTAGGGTCCTACCCCACAGATACGCAGTATTTT.

This clonotype has at least ten counts. J is TRBJ2-7 and V is TRBV5-1; unclear D gene. This CDR3 has 14 residues. CDR1 SGHRS and CDR2 YFSETQ come from the germline V gene. The V end was cut by 0 bases, the J end by 1 base, with 8 bases between. For the CDR3, the DNA is TGCGCCAGCAGCTTGGACAGCGATTCCTACGAGCAGTACTTC. Protein: CASSLDSDSYEQYF.

The CDR3 reads CASSLGTGNQPQHF. The CDR3 DNA reads TGTGCCAGCAGCCTAGGGACAGGAAATCAGCCCCAGCATTTT. This chain connects TRBV3-1 to TRBJ1-5; 8 nucleotides agree with TRBD1. Germline V gene lookup returns CDR1 LGHDT and CDR2 YNNKEL (reference sequence). This CDR3 is built from 14 residues. V shed 4 bases and J 4 bases; nucleotides not matched to a gene: 3. Looking up the rest from reference TRBV3-1 and TRBJ1-5 gives the full variable domain: DTAVSQTPKYLVTQMGNDKSIKCEQNLGHDTMYWYKQDSKKFLKIMFSYNNKELIINETVPNRFSPKSPDKAHLNLHINSLELGDSAVYFCASSLGTGNQPQHFGDGTRLSIL.

This clonotype was recorded many times. The chain has TRBV7-2 and TRBJ2-7; D might be TRBD2 (5 bases). This CDR3 is 14 amino acids long. The germline gives CDR1 SGHTA, CDR2 FQGNSA. Trimming removed 2 bases from V and 3 bases from J, with 11 bases in between. CDR3 sequence reads: CASSLPGFGYEQYF. CDR3 DNA sequence: TGTGCCAGCAGCTTACCGGGATTCGGCTACGAGCAGTACTTC.

This clonotype was seen ten or more times. V is TRBV25-1 and J is TRBJ2-1, with TRBD1 as a possible D gene (7 bases). CDR3 length: 14 residues. Trimming took 3 bases from V and 8 from J, leaving 14 bases between them. The germline gives CDR1 MGHDK, CDR2 SYGVNS. The CDR3: CASSDQGGGDEQFF. CDR3 bases: TGTGCCAGCAGTGACCAAGGAGGGGGCGATGAGCAGTTCTTC.

This clonotype was observed many times. The genes are TRBV20-1 and TRBJ2-3, with 7 bases identical to TRBD1. Germline lookup yields CDR1 DFQATT and CDR2 SNEGSKA (reference sequence). V lost 0 bases and J lost 2; bases outside the gene matches: 11. The CDR3 is made up of 17 amino acids. This CDR3 is CSARDRDSWWDTDTQYF. DNA of the CDR3: TGCAGTGCTAGAGATCGGGACAGTTGGTGGGACACAGATACGCAGTATTTT.

This clonotype was counted ten times or more. The V gene is TRBV7-3, the J gene TRBJ2-5; 7 bases map to TRBD2. The CDR3 extends over 13 amino acids. Trimming took 5 bases from V and 5 from J; bases not matched to a gene: 5. Germline V lookup: CDR1 SGHTA, CDR2 FQGTGA. The CDR3 loop is CASSRLARETQYF. The CDR3, as DNA: TGTGCCAGCAGCCGACTAGCACGGGAGACCCAGTACTTC.

This clonotype was seen at least ten times. J is TRBJ2-3 and V is TRBV6-2 or TRBV6-3; D is unclear. This CDR3 spans 17 amino acids. Germline V gene sequence: CDR1 MNHEY, CDR2 SVGEGT. V shed 8 bases and J shed 0 bases, with 21 bases lying between them. The CDR3 here is CASAGLAPFTSTDTQYF. The CDR3 DNA sequence: TGTGCCAGCGCCGGGTTAGCCCCTTTTACTAGCACAGATACGCAGTATTTT.